Listed below are T cell receptor beta chains from one sample, sequenced in a study of shared clonotypes between healthy human individuals. Repertoires were generated with immunoSEQ multiplex PCR, while TCRdb's copy carries only in-frame clones and drops some. The sample carries about 230,000 clones, 65% recorded once. Sequencing was done on a sample of memory CD4+ T cells sorted from blood. These TCRs come from a man aged 25-40 years in good health. CDR3s include the opening cysteine and the closing phenylalanine or tryptophan. Fields, in order: V gene, D gene, J gene, clone size, CDR3 protein, CDR3 DNA. A D gene is named only where the DNA matches it firmly. Clone size is not always given. Where it is, it says once, few, many or a class for expanded clones.

V: TRBV5-4; D: -; J: TRBJ2-5; size: -; CDR3: CASSRESWETQYF; DNA: TGTGCCAGCAGCCGCGAAAGTTGGGAGACCCAGTACTTC
V: TRBV5-1; D: -; J: TRBJ2-1; size: few; CDR3: CASSRRQGGNNEQFF; DNA: TGCGCCAGCAGCCGGAGGCAGGGGGGGAACAATGAGCAGTTCTTC
V: TRBV29-1; D: TRBD2; J: TRBJ2-7; size: few; CDR3: CSGRTSYGEQYF; DNA: TGCAGCGGCCGGACTAGCTATGGCGAGCAGTACTTC
V: TRBV4-1; D: TRBD2; J: TRBJ2-1; size: once; CDR3: CASSQVGLAGRSYNEQFF; DNA: TGCGCCAGCAGCCAAGTCGGACTAGCGGGAAGAAGCTACAATGAGCAGTTCTTC
V: TRBV10-3; D: -; J: TRBJ1-2; size: few; CDR3: CAISDTYGYTF; DNA: TGTGCCATCAGTGACACCTATGGCTACACCTTC
V: TRBV4-3; D: -; J: TRBJ2-1; size: once; CDR3: CASSQDWGSEQFF; DNA: TGCGCCAGCAGCCAAGATTGGGGCAGTGAGCAGTTCTTC
V: TRBV9; D: -; J: TRBJ2-1; size: -; CDR3: CASSPIHRVERTQFF; DNA: TGTGCCAGCAGCCCCATTCATCGGGTCGAAAGGACGCAGTTCTTC
V: TRBV18; D: -; J: TRBJ1-4; size: -; CDR3: CASSPSPTNEKLFF; DNA: TGTGCCAGCTCACCATCCCCAACTAATGAAAAACTGTTTTTT
V: TRBV5-1; D: -; J: TRBJ2-3; size: -; CDR3: CASSLDLGSTDTQYF; DNA: TGCGCCAGCAGCTTGGATCTAGGAAGCACAGATACGCAGTATTTT
V: TRBV2; D: -; J: TRBJ1-1; size: -; CDR3: CASSAESGNTEAFF; DNA: TGTGCCAGCAGTGCGGAGTCAGGGAACACTGAAGCTTTCTTT
V: TRBV2; D: TRBD1; J: TRBJ1-5; size: -; CDR3: CASSDRTGVTQPQHF; DNA: TGTGCCAGCAGTGATCGAACAGGGGTTACTCAGCCCCAGCATTTT
V: TRBV7-2; D: -; J: TRBJ2-1; size: -; CDR3: CASSLARGSYNEQFF; DNA: TGTGCCAGCAGCTTAGCCAGGGGTTCCTACAATGAGCAGTTCTTC
V: TRBV4-1; D: -; J: TRBJ2-5; size: -; CDR3: CASSRTQGWDETQYF; DNA: TGCGCCAGCAGCCGAACACAGGGCTGGGACGAGACCCAGTACTTC
V: TRBV6-1; D: -; J: TRBJ1-2; size: -; CDR3: CASSEARGYYGYTF; DNA: TGTGCCAGCAGTGAAGCCAGGGGCTACTATGGCTACACCTTC
V: TRBV7-7; D: -; J: TRBJ2-1; size: -; CDR3: CASSLAGLSSYNEQFF; DNA: TGTGCTAGCAGCTTAGCAGGCTTGAGCTCCTACAATGAGCAGTTCTTC
V: TRBV2; D: -; J: TRBJ1-4; size: -; CDR3: CASTSIGTTNEKLFF; DNA: TGTGCCAGCACCTCTATCGGGACAACTAATGAAAAACTGTTTTTT
V: TRBV5-1; D: TRBD1; J: TRBJ1-4; size: -; CDR3: CASSPGQGNEKLFF; DNA: TGCGCCAGCAGCCCAGGACAGGGGAATGAAAAACTGTTTTTT
V: TRBV4-3; D: -; J: TRBJ2-7; size: -; CDR3: CASSQDPTSYEQYF; DNA: TGCGCCAGCAGCCAAGACCCTACTAGCTACGAGCAGTACTTC
V: TRBV9; D: -; J: TRBJ2-7; size: few; CDR3: CASSVGQGGYEQYF; DNA: TGTGCCAGCAGCGTAGGCCAGGGAGGCTACGAGCAGTACTTC
V: TRBV5-6; D: TRBD1; J: TRBJ2-7; size: -; CDR3: CASSLQGISVYEQYF; DNA: TGTGCCAGCAGCTTACAGGGGATATCAGTGTACGAGCAGTACTTC
V: TRBV2; D: TRBD1; J: TRBJ2-6; size: -; CDR3: CASSGTGGLLSGANVLTF; DNA: TGTGCCAGCAGCGGGACAGGGGGACTCCTCTCTGGGGCCAACGTCCTGACTTTC
V: TRBV19; D: -; J: TRBJ2-3; size: -; CDR3: CASSITPTDTQYF; DNA: TGTGCCAGTAGTATCACCCCCACAGATACGCAGTATTTT
V: TRBV6-1; D: -; J: TRBJ1-1; size: few; CDR3: CASSANTEAFF; DNA: TGTGCCAGCAGTGCAAACACTGAAGCTTTCTTT
V: TRBV29-1; D: TRBD2; J: TRBJ2-1; size: -; CDR3: CSVEGPGLAREQFF; DNA: TGCAGCGTTGAGGGGCCGGGACTAGCGAGGGAGCAGTTCTTC
V: TRBV28; D: -; J: TRBJ1-2; size: -; CDR3: CASSSPSLGSANYGYTF; DNA: TGTGCCAGCAGTTCTCCCTCTTTGGGGTCCGCTAACTATGGCTACACCTTC
V: TRBV6-6; D: TRBD1; J: TRBJ2-7; size: -; CDR3: CASSGQGIANYEQYF; DNA: TGTGCCAGCAGTGGACAGGGTATAGCTAACTACGAGCAGTACTTC
V: TRBV12-2; D: -; J: TRBJ1-2; size: -; CDR3: CASRLAFRDRGQYGYTF; DNA: TGTGCAAGTCGCTTAGCCTTCCGGGACAGGGGACAATATGGCTACACCTTC
V: TRBV15; D: -; J: TRBJ2-7; size: -; CDR3: CATSSGSGHEQYF; DNA: TGTGCCACCAGCAGCGGCTCAGGGCACGAGCAGTACTTC
V: TRBV10-3; D: -; J: TRBJ2-1; size: -; CDR3: CAISSQGAAVYNEQFF; DNA: TGTGCCATCAGTAGCCAGGGTGCAGCAGTCTACAATGAGCAGTTCTTC
V: TRBV19; D: -; J: TRBJ1-1; size: -; CDR3: CASSIWNTEAFF; DNA: TGTGCCAGTAGTATCTGGAACACTGAAGCTTTCTTT
V: TRBV5-1; D: -; J: TRBJ2-3; size: -; CDR3: CASSLRNLGSDTQYF; DNA: TGCGCCAGCAGCTTGCGGAACCTGGGTTCGGATACGCAGTATTTT
V: TRBV11-2; D: -; J: TRBJ2-1; size: -; CDR3: CASSPQRTSYNEQFF; DNA: TGTGCCAGCAGCCCCCAGCGGACCTCCTACAATGAGCAGTTCTTC
V: TRBV5-1; D: -; J: TRBJ2-1; size: -; CDR3: CASSVGGTGVGNEQFF; DNA: TGCGCCAGCAGCGTGGGGGGCACAGGGGTGGGCAATGAGCAGTTCTTC